A single sample gave rise to the 10 T cell receptor beta chains below, sequenced in a study of T cell changes during pregnancy in multiple sclerosis. Data came from immunoSEQ multiplex PCR; TCRdb stores just in-frame clones and leaves some out. Of around 75,000 clones in the sample, 89% were seen once. The sample in question was peripheral blood, obtained in the first trimester of pregnancy. These receptors were taken from a female donor in good health, enrolled as a control in a pregnancy study.

This clone appeared a single time. The chain has TRBV4-2 and TRBJ2-1, with 12 positions matching TRBD2. The CDR3 length is 16 residues. Germline-derived CDR1 and CDR2 are LGHNA and YNFKEQ. The V and J ends lost 3 bases and 3 bases, in that order; junction bases with no gene match: 3. This CDR3 is CASSQLAGGLYNEQFF. In nucleotides, the CDR3 is TGTGCCAGCAGCCAGCTAGCGGGGGGGCTCTACAATGAGCAGTTCTTC.

The rearrangement uses TRBV7-7 and TRBJ2-5, with D tentatively TRBD1 (5 bases). TRBJ2-7 explains the end of the DNA better; the J call may be wrong. CDR1 is SSHAT, CDR2 FNYEAQ, per germline (reference sequence). There are 13 residues in the CDR3. CDR3 loop: CASSLEQDYEQYF. CDR3 coding DNA: TGTGCCAGCAGCTTAGAACAGGACTACGAGCAGTACTTC.

V and J are TRBV20-1 and TRBJ2-1; a weak D match, TRBD1 (6 bases). Per the germline V gene, CDR1 is DFQATT and CDR2 is SNEGSKA (reference sequence). The length of the CDR3 is 10 residues. V lost 7 bases, J lost 7 bases, and 8 bases lay in between. The CDR3 loop reads CSVQGNEQFF. CDR3 DNA: TGCAGTGTTCAGGGGAATGAGCAGTTCTTC.

Only one count was recorded for this clone. The chain has TRBV7-6 and TRBJ2-1; D unclear. The V gene lost 4 bases and the J gene lost 8 bases, with 12 bases spanning the gap. The germline gives CDR1 SGHVS, CDR2 FNYEAQ. CDR3 length: 13 residues. This CDR3 reads CASSSGLLDEQFF. The CDR3 DNA follows: TGTGCCAGCAGCTCCGGTCTCTTAGATGAGCAGTTCTTC.

The chain employs TRBV4-1 and TRBJ2-7, with D possibly being TRBD1 (6 bases). Germline CDR1 is MGHRA and CDR2 is YSYEKL. Trimming took off 5 bases at V and 3 bases at J, with 17 bases between the two ends. The CDR3 is 15 residues long. CDR3 DNA sequence: TGCGCCAGCAGCGAAATTACAGGGTCGAGCTACGAGCAGTACTTC. It encodes CASSEITGSSYEQYF.

The CDR3 loop is CASSGRTSGGGEQFF. In DNA form, the CDR3 reads TGCGCCAGCAGCGGCCGGACTAGCGGTGGCGGGGAGCAGTTCTTC. The V gene is TRBV5-1, the J gene TRBJ2-1; 10 nucleotides match TRBD2. The CDR3 is 15 amino acids. Germline assignment: CDR1 SGHRS and CDR2 YFSETQ. V lost 4 bases to trimming and J lost 10 bases; unmatched junction nucleotides: 11.

This chain links TRBV27 with TRBJ2-2; 12 nucleotides line up with TRBD2. CDR1 and CDR2 from the germline V gene are MNHEY and SMNVEV (reference sequence). CDR3 length: 16 residues. Trimming cost V 5 bases and J 9 bases; bases outside gene matches: 10. The CDR3 region is CASSAPGLAGIRELFF. The CDR3 DNA is TGTGCCAGCAGTGCTCCCGGACTAGCGGGAATCCGGGAGCTGTTTTTT.

As regards this clone: Different DNA sequences within this sample yield the same CDR3. The V and J genes are TRBV7-2 and TRBJ1-1; possible D gene TRBD1, 5 bases. V lost 1 base to trimming and J lost 0 bases, with 6 bases between them. CDR3 size: 14 residues. Germline CDR1 SGHTA, CDR2 FQGNSA. Here the CDR3 reads CASSLGGLNTEAFF. DNA for the CDR3: TGTGCCAGCAGCTTAGGGGGCCTGAACACTGAAGCTTTCTTT.

This sequence joins TRBV11-2 and TRBJ1-4; 8 nucleotides line up with TRBD1. The CDR3 sequence is 16 residues long. V gave up 5 bases and J gave up 5 bases; unmatched junction bases: 10. In germline, CDR1 is SGHAT, CDR2 FQNNGV. The CDR3, as DNA: TGTGCCAGCAGCCATGCTTTCAGGGGGCGGAATGAAAAACTGTTTTTT. Its translation is CASSHAFRGRNEKLFF. Full variable domain (remainder filled in from reference TRBV11-2 and TRBJ1-4): EAGVAQSPRYKIIEKRQSVAFWCNPISGHATLYWYQQILGQGPKLLIQFQNNGVVDDSQLPKDRFSAERLKGVDSTLKIQPAKLEDSAVYLCASSHAFRGRNEKLFFGSGTQLSVL.

V and J are TRBV27 and TRBJ2-1; 9 bases are a match to TRBD1. The junction had 7 bases not matched to a gene; V was cut back by 5 bases and J by 5 bases. Germline assignment: CDR1 MNHEY and CDR2 SMNVEV (reference sequence). The CDR3 has 15 amino acids. In DNA form, the CDR3 reads TGTGCCAGCAGTATCGGGACAGGGTATGACAATGAGCAGTTCTTC. Amino acid sequence: CASSIGTGYDNEQFF.